This TCR beta chain came from a study of CD8+ T cells in alopecia areata. The CDR3 sequence is 17 residues long. The germline gives CDR1 SEHNR, CDR2 FQNEAQ (reference sequence). Deletions cut 5 bases from V and 5 bases from J, with 21 bases between. Following RNA extraction, reverse transcription yielded cDNA that acted as the sequencing template. Clones were sequenced by immunoSEQ multiplex PCR, and TCRdb holds only the in-frame ones, with some missing. Among about 23,000 clones, 50% to 55% were seen once, and the ten largest hold 31%. The rearrangement joins TRBV7-9 to TRBJ1-4; no clear D gene. The source is a human donor with alopecia areata. The sample was NKG2D-high CD8+ T cells sorted from blood. For the CDR3, the DNA is TGTGCCAGCAGCCGTACTATCCAGATGTACAGCAATGAAAAACTGTTTTTT. Encoded protein: CASSRTIQMYSNEKLFF.